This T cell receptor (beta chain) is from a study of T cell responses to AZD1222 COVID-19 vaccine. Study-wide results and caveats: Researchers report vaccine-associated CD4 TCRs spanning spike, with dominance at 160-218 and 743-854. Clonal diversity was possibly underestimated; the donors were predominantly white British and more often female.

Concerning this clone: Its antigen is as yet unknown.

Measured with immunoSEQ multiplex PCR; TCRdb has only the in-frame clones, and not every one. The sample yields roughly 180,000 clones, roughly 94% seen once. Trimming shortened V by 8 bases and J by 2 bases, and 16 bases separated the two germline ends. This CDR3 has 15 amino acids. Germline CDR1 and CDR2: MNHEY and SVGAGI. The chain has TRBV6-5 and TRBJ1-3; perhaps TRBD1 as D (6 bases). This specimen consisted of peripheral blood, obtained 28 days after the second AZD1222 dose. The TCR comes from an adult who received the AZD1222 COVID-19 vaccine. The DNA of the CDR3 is TGTGCCAGCTCTCTCCGACAGGAACCTGGAAACACCATATATTTT. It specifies CASSLRQEPGNTIYF.